Listed here are 32 T cell receptor beta chains from one sample, sequenced in a study of early T cells in non-severe SARS-CoV-2 infection. TCRdb reanalysed the 5' RACE reads using MiXCR and keeps one entry per CDR3 protein. The sample consists of tens of thousands of distinct CDR3 sequences, around 9.7% of them appearing once. Material: whole blood. The receptor set was obtained from an adult who was a healthcare worker with PCR-confirmed SARS-CoV-2 infection or an uninfected control (not recorded which).

This clonotype was detected a few times. The J gene is TRBJ2-7, the V gene TRBV3-1; D not certain. The germline CDR1 and CDR2 sequences are LGHDT and YNNKEL (reference sequence). The CDR3 extends over 14 amino acids. Trimming left V 5 bases short and J 0 bases short, with 11 bases between. In DNA, the CDR3 is TGTGCCAGCAGCGATTTTTCTGGCTCCTACGAGCAGTACTTC. Translation gives CASSDFSGSYEQYF.

The rearrangement joins TRBV20-1 to TRBJ2-6, with D uncertain. The CDR3 has 14 amino acids. Per the germline V gene, CDR1 is DFQATT and CDR2 is SNEGSKA (reference sequence). V was trimmed by 4 bases and J by 2 bases, leaving 9 bases between them. CDR3 bases: TGCAGTGCTATGGATGGGCCTGGGGCCAACGTCCTGACTTTC. Residues: CSAMDGPGANVLTF.

The genes are TRBV20-1 and TRBJ2-2; D unresolved. The CDR3 has 13 amino acids. The germline CDR1 and CDR2 sequences are DFQATT and SNEGSKA (reference sequence). Trimming shortened V by 5 bases and J by 3 bases, and 10 bases separated the two germline ends. The CDR3 reads CSAPYRDTGELFF. The CDR3 DNA reads TGCAGTGCTCCCTACCGAGACACCGGGGAGCTGTTTTTT.

This clonotype has only a few counts. The rearrangement links TRBV30 to TRBJ1-1, with TRBD1 as a possible D gene (5 bases). Germline CDR1 and CDR2: GTSNPN and SVGIG (reference sequence). The CDR3 is made up of 14 amino acids. Deletions cut 4 bases from V and 3 bases from J, with 15 bases between. CDR3 residues: CAWKRGSVDTEAFF. CDR3 bases: TGTGCCTGGAAACGGGGCAGTGTGGACACTGAAGCTTTCTTT.

Only a few counts were recorded for this clonotype. The CDR3 nucleotides are TGTGCCAGCAGTCAGGACTTAGCGAGCTCCTACAATGAGCAGTTCTTC. It codes for CASSQDLASSYNEQFF. The chain joins TRBV12-3 or TRBV12-4 to TRBJ2-1; maybe TRBD2 (5 bases). CDR3 length equals 16 residues. With 5 bases removed from V and 0 bases from J, the gap between germline ends came to 14 bases.

This clonotype was found many times. This chain joins TRBV27 and TRBJ1-6; no clear D gene. Deletions cut 6 bases from V and 6 bases from J, with 9 bases between. Germline V lookup: CDR1 MNHEY, CDR2 SMNVEV (reference sequence). The CDR3 has 13 amino acids. The CDR3: CASSFGVNSPLHF. CDR3 sequence (DNA): TGTGCCAGCAGCTTTGGAGTTAATTCACCCCTCCACTTT.

This clonotype occurred many times. The V gene is TRBV6-6, the J gene TRBJ1-6; D remains ambiguous. V was trimmed by 0 bases and J by 14 bases, leaving 11 bases between them. This CDR3 contains 13 residues. Germline assignment: CDR1 MNHNY and CDR2 SVGAGI (reference sequence). The CDR3 sequence: CASSYSISRALHF. The CDR3 DNA is TGTGCCAGCAGTTACTCGATTTCCCGGGCCCTCCACTTT.

Many counts were recorded for this clonotype. The CDR3 region has the DNA TGTGCCAGCAGCAAAGGGACTAGCGGGGGGCAAGATACGCAGTATTTT. Protein product: CASSKGTSGGQDTQYF. This sequence joins TRBV7-2 and TRBJ2-3; 15 positions agree with TRBD2. The germline CDR1 and CDR2 sequences are SGHTA and FQGNSA. Trimming at V came to 5 bases and at J to 5 bases, leaving 5 bases not matched to a gene. The CDR3 runs 16 residues.

This clonotype has just a few counts. The V call is TRBV27, the J call TRBJ1-1, with D unresolved. Germline V lookup: CDR1 MNHEY, CDR2 SMNVEV (reference sequence). Trimming left V 6 bases short and J 1 base short, with 12 bases between. The CDR3 has 14 amino acids. CDR3 sequence (DNA): TGTGCCAGCAGGCGAGCTACACAGAACACTGAAGCTTTCTTT. It is translated as CASRRATQNTEAFF.

This clonotype appeared a few times. This chain uses TRBV4-1 with TRBJ2-3; TRBD2 matches at 12 bases. This CDR3 is 15 amino acids long. V dropped 4 bases and J dropped 6; count of bases not matched to a gene: 5. CDR1 is MGHRA and CDR2 is YSYEKL in the germline V gene. The CDR3 spells CASSRLLAGGDTQYF. The CDR3 DNA is TGCGCCAGCAGCCGCCTACTAGCGGGGGGTGATACGCAGTATTTT.

A few counts support this clonotype. The V and J genes are TRBV7-6 and TRBJ2-7, with 8 bases lining up with TRBD1. Unmatched junction bases numbered 8, after V lost 4 bases and J lost 6 bases. Germline CDR1 SGHVS, CDR2 FNYEAQ. CDR3 length: 14 residues. CDR3 coding DNA: TGTGCCAGCAGCTCGCCGGACAGGGAAGCCGAGCAGTACTTC. This gives the protein CASSSPDREAEQYF.

The V gene is TRBV18, the J gene TRBJ1-3; TRBD1 might be the D (6 bases). V dropped 3 bases and J dropped 2 bases, with 11 bases sitting between them. CDR1 is KGHSH and CDR2 is LQKENI in the germline V gene. The CDR3 contains 15 residues. The chain's CDR3 is CASSPKQGPGNTIYF. CDR3 DNA: TGTGCCAGCTCACCGAAACAGGGACCTGGAAACACCATATATTTT.

This clonotype was detected many times. This chain joins TRBV12-3 or TRBV12-4 and TRBJ2-2; D not certain. The CDR3 runs 12 residues. Trimming removed 2 bases from V and 5 bases from J, with 3 bases in between. The CDR3 nucleotides read TGTGCCAGCAGTTTACCTACCGGGGAGCTGTTTTTT. This sequence encodes CASSLPTGELFF.

CDR3 sequence reads: CASRLKPNTEAFF. CDR3 bases: TGTGCCAGCCGCCTTAAGCCGAACACTGAAGCTTTCTTT. The chain links TRBV2 to TRBJ1-1, with D hard to call. The CDR3 has 13 amino acids. The V gene's germline CDR1 is SNHLY and CDR2 FYNNEI. V gave up 8 bases and J gave up 1 base, with 11 bases separating them. Based on the CDR3 plus reference TRBV2 and TRBJ1-1, the full variable domain is EPEVTQTPSHQVTQMGQEVILRCVPISNHLYFYWYRQILGQKVEFLVSFYNNEISEKSEIFDDQFSVERPDGSNFTLKIRSTKLEDSAMYFCASRLKPNTEAFFGQGTRLTVV.

In this sample, this clonotype turned up many times. The CDR3 DNA is TGTGCCAGCAGCTTAACGGGACAGGGGAAGCGGGAGCTGTTTTTT. This gives the protein CASSLTGQGKRELFF. The V and J genes are TRBV7-3 and TRBJ2-2; 10 bases match TRBD1. Per germline, CDR1 SGHTA and CDR2 FQGTGA. The CDR3 is 15 amino acids. V lost 0 bases, J lost 9 bases, and 4 bases stayed unmatched.

This clonotype was counted ten times or more. This sequence joins TRBV27 and TRBJ2-1; 12 bases align to TRBD1. This CDR3 is built from 16 residues. The ends lost 6 bases at V and 5 bases at J; junction bases unmatched: 8. Germline lookup yields CDR1 MNHEY and CDR2 SMNVEV (reference sequence). The CDR3 DNA follows: TGTGCCAGCAGGGGGACAGGGGGCCCTGGTCACAATGAGCAGTTCTTC. The encoded protein is CASRGTGGPGHNEQFF.

The chain uses TRBV13 and TRBJ2-7; the D call may be TRBD1 or TRBD2 (6 bases each). V was clipped by 3 bases and J by 0 bases, with 12 bases between them. The CDR3 contains 15 residues. CDR1 and CDR2 (germline): PRHDT, FYEKMQ (reference sequence). CDR3 nucleotides: TGTGCCAGCAGCTTCGGGGGCCTGAGCTCCTACGAGCAGTACTTC. Protein product: CASSFGGLSSYEQYF.

The CDR3 here is CSARTGPTFSLAFF. The CDR3 DNA reads TGCAGTGCCAGAACCGGACCAACTTTCTCGTTGGCTTTCTTT. The chain has TRBV20-1 and TRBJ1-1; D is unclear. Trimming removed 6 bases at V and 11 bases at J, with 25 bases between. This CDR3 spans 14 amino acids. The V gene's germline CDR1 is DFQATT and CDR2 SNEGSKA (reference sequence).

The chain carries TRBV15 and TRBJ2-2; TRBD1 matches at 7 bases. In germline, CDR1 is LNHNV, CDR2 YYDKDF (reference sequence). The CDR3 is 17 residues long. Losses at the gene ends were 4 bases for V and 0 bases for J; bases not matched to a gene: 8. The CDR3 reads CATSTPQGVTNTGELFF. For the CDR3, the DNA is TGTGCCACCAGCACCCCCCAGGGGGTTACGAACACCGGGGAGCTGTTTTTT.

This clonotype was counted between two and nine times. V and J are TRBV30 and TRBJ1-2; no clear D gene. With 0 bases removed from V and 10 bases from J, the gap between germline ends came to 12 bases. The germline V gene has CDR1 GTSNPN and CDR2 SVGIG (reference sequence). CDR3 length equals 12 residues. CDR3 in DNA: TGTGCCTGGAGTGTAGTTCAGGTTGCCTACACCTTC. Translation: CAWSVVQVAYTF. The entire variable domain, with the rest obtained from reference TRBV30 and TRBJ1-2, is as follows: SQTIHQWPATLVQPVGSPLSLECTVEGTSNPNLYWYRQAAGRGLQLLFYSVGIGQISSEVPQNLSASRPQDRQFILSSKKLLLSDSGFYLCAWSVVQVAYTFGSGTRLTVV.

V is TRBV12-5 and J is TRBJ2-3; 7 positions agree with TRBD1. V trimming: 5 bases; J trimming: 0 bases; junction bases outside the gene matches: 2. CDR1 is LGHNT and CDR2 is FRNRAP in the germline V gene. CDR3 length: 14 amino acids. This CDR3 is CASGVTGSTDTQYF. The CDR3 DNA reads as TGTGCTAGTGGTGTGACAGGGAGCACAGATACGCAGTATTTT.

This clonotype was counted between two and nine times. V usage is TRBV10-1 and J usage is TRBJ2-2, with 7 bases aligning to TRBD1. V shed 7 bases and J 1 base; nucleotides not matched to a gene: 18. This CDR3 is built from 19 residues. Germline V gene sequence: CDR1 WNHNN, CDR2 SYGVQD (reference sequence). The CDR3 DNA reads TGCGCCAGCACCTACCCGGGGTGGGCGGACAGGATGAACACCGGGGAGCTGTTTTTT. Its protein is CASTYPGWADRMNTGELFF.

This chain links TRBV7-2 with TRBJ2-3; D may correspond to TRBD1 or TRBD2 (5 bases each). Germline-derived CDR1 and CDR2 are SGHTA and FQGNSA. Trimming took 1 base from V and 7 from J, leaving 21 bases between them. The length of the CDR3 is 17 residues. The CDR3 coding sequence is TGTGCCAGCAGCTTAGATTTGGGGGTTGCGGTTGGGTATACGCAGTATTTT. As protein: CASSLDLGVAVGYTQYF. The variable domain in full, completed from reference TRBV7-2 and TRBJ2-3, reads GAGVSQSPSNKVTEKGKDVELRCDPISGHTALYWYRQSLGQGLEFLIYFQGNSAPDKSGLPSDRFSAERTGGSVSTLTIQRTQQEDSAVYLCASSLDLGVAVGYTQYFGPGTRLTVL.

This clonotype appeared a few times. This sequence joins TRBV4-2 and TRBJ2-1, with D hard to call. Germline V gene lookup returns CDR1 LGHNA and CDR2 YNFKEQ. The CDR3 covers 13 residues. Trimming removed 0 bases from V and 8 bases from J, with 8 bases in between. CDR3 residues: CASSQDLPYEQFF. The CDR3 DNA reads as TGTGCCAGCAGCCAAGATTTGCCCTATGAGCAGTTCTTC.

This clonotype was observed many times. V and J are TRBV5-5 and TRBJ1-2; D remains unclear. CDR1 is SGHKS and CDR2 is YYEKEE in the germline V gene (reference sequence). The CDR3 loop spans 12 amino acids. Trimming took 3 bases from V and 5 from J, leaving 8 bases between them. Here the CDR3 reads CASSYEEYGYTF. DNA of the CDR3: TGTGCCAGCAGCTATGAAGAATATGGCTACACCTTC.

This clonotype was found a few times. V is TRBV12-3 or TRBV12-4 and J is TRBJ2-3; 14 bases are shared with TRBD2. The CDR3 covers 16 residues. The V segment lost 6 bases and the J segment 4 bases; nucleotides outside the gene matches: 6. The CDR3: CASSRGTSGGPDTQYF. The CDR3 DNA reads as TGTGCCAGCAGCCGGGGGACTAGCGGGGGCCCAGATACGCAGTATTTT.

To note about this clonotype: One end of the junction varies from germline; a read error may be responsible. This chain links TRBV7-9 with TRBJ1-4; 7 bases match TRBD1. Germline CDR1 SEHNR, CDR2 FQNEAQ (reference sequence). This CDR3 spans 14 amino acids. CDR3 DNA sequence: TGTGCCAGCAGCTCCGGACAGGTTAATGAAAAACTGTCTTTT. Protein: CASSSGQVNEKLSF.

This clonotype has a count of ten or more. V gene TRBV7-3 combines with J gene TRBJ2-3; D is perhaps TRBD2 (6 bases). The germline V gene has CDR1 SGHTA and CDR2 FQGTGA. This CDR3 is built from 15 residues. V gave up 2 bases and J gave up 5 bases, with 14 bases separating them. The CDR3 bases are TGTGCCAGCAGCTTACGGGGGTTCTCGGGAGATACGCAGTATTTT. Translation: CASSLRGFSGDTQYF. Full variable domain (outside the CDR3, taken from reference TRBV7-3 and TRBJ2-3): GAGVSQTPSNKVTEKGKYVELRCDPISGHTALYWYRQSLGQGPEFLIYFQGTGAADDSGLPNDRFFAVRPEGSVSTLKIQRTERGDSAVYLCASSLRGFSGDTQYFGPGTRLTVL.

The chain is built from TRBV19 and TRBJ2-7; D may correspond to TRBD1 or TRBD2 (5 bases each). This CDR3 spans 13 amino acids. The germline V and J ends were trimmed by 5 bases and 4 bases, with 12 bases remaining between them. From germline, CDR1 is LNHDA and CDR2 SQIVND (reference sequence). The CDR3 DNA reads as TGTGCCAGTAGTTCACGGGACGGTTACGAGCAGTACTTC. It specifies CASSSRDGYEQYF. Looking up the rest from reference TRBV19 and TRBJ2-7 gives the full variable domain: DGGITQSPKYLFRKEGQNVTLSCEQNLNHDAMYWYRQDPGQGLRLIYYSQIVNDFQKGDIAEGYSVSREKKESFPLTVTSAQKNPTAFYLCASSSRDGYEQYFGPGTRLTVT.

The chain links TRBV5-4 to TRBJ2-3, with D perhaps TRBD2 (5 bases). In germline, CDR1 is SGHNT, CDR2 YYREEE (reference sequence). The ends were cut back, 4 bases at V and 4 bases at J, with 7 bases in the middle. The CDR3 covers 12 residues. Here the CDR3 reads CASSRRSDTQYF. DNA of the CDR3: TGTGCCAGCAGCCGGAGGTCAGATACGCAGTATTTT. Looking up the rest from reference TRBV5-4 and TRBJ2-3 gives the full variable domain: ETGVTQSPTHLIKTRGQQVTLRCSSQSGHNTVSWYQQALGQGPQFIFQYYREEENGRGNFPPRFSGLQFPNYSSELNVNALELDDSALYLCASSRRSDTQYFGPGTRLTVL.

This clonotype was counted ten times or more. V and J are TRBV7-8 and TRBJ2-1; possibly TRBD1 or TRBD2 for D (7 bases each). CDR3 length: 15 amino acids. With 5 bases removed from V and 8 bases from J, the gap between germline ends came to 19 bases. Germline CDR1 reads SGHVS; CDR2 reads FQNEAQ. This chain's CDR3 is CASSPRGGALYEQFF. The CDR3 nucleotides read TGTGCCAGCAGCCCCAGGGGGGGGGCCTTATATGAGCAGTTCTTC.

The table lists this clonotype with a few counts. This rearrangement joins TRBV7-2 to TRBJ2-1; perhaps TRBD2 as D (6 bases). The germline V and J ends were trimmed by 2 bases and 0 bases, with 8 bases remaining between them. The CDR3 spans 15 residues. Germline values: CDR1 SGHTA, CDR2 FQGNSA. The CDR3 loop is CASSLLAVSYNEQFF. CDR3 coding DNA: TGTGCCAGCAGCTTATTAGCGGTCTCCTACAATGAGCAGTTCTTC.